This record covers a single T cell receptor beta chain. Its target is unknown. Profiling relied on immunoSEQ multiplex PCR, and the TCRdb table lists in-frame clones only, not all of them. Among 95,000 to 150,000 clones listed, 80% to 90% were seen once. These data belong to a study of T cell responses to AZD1222 COVID-19 vaccine. Broader study findings: Across the whole spike, CD4 TCRs peaked at regions 160-218 and 743-854. Baseline seropositivity characterized only 5 or 6 AZD1222 recipients. Donors, mostly white British, included more females; clonal diversity was possibly underestimated.

The CDR3 runs to 15 residues. Per the germline V gene, CDR1 is MDHEN and CDR2 is SYDVKM. V shed 7 bases and J 1 base; nucleotides not matched to a gene: 5. The source is an adult in good health. Source: peripheral blood, taken on day 0 of AZD1222 vaccination. J is TRBJ1-2 and V is TRBV28; 11 bases map to TRBD1. The CDR3 reads CASTPGQGDNYGYTF. CDR3 nucleotides: TGTGCCAGCACCCCGGGACAGGGGGATAACTATGGCTACACCTTC.